This T cell receptor beta chain was identified in a study of CD8 T cells in Susac syndrome (dated by TCRdb to the late 2010s). The study in broad terms: The study used repertoire sequencing to test whether antigen drove CD8+ T cell activation and differentiation in Susac syndrome. CD8+ T cell repertoire clonality was compared between eleven to twelve healthy donors, approximately 14 Susac syndrome patients and about 15 multiple sclerosis patients.

RNA was extracted using the RNeasy kit, and roughly 0.45 to 1 microgram was reverse transcribed with random hexamers. The immunoSEQ multiplex PCR assay, covering 54 Vbeta and 13 Jbeta segments, was used to amplify TCR beta CDR3 regions. PCR amplification bias was corrected by using a synthetic template baseline for primer optimization and computational correction. Turning to the authors' computational methods: Only productive sequences were kept, with reads annotated to V, D and J genes according to IMGT and analyzed in immunoSEQ Analyzer. To calculate clonality, Shannon entropy was normalized by log2 of the number of productive unique sequences and then subtracted from one. Public and private clones were assessed among the 100 most prevalent clones of each patient and control. Clones were defined as Susac-specific when absent from the healthy and MS cohorts, from 1052 published viral clones and from other ImmuneACCESS disease sequences. TCRdb reprocessed the public reads (quality trimming at Q25 with fastp, clone calling with MiXCR) and kept in-frame beta chains. Every entry covers one CDR3 protein and lists the most common genes and DNA from its rows. The V and J calls and clone size are TCRdb's, not the authors'. The sample contains just over 80,000 distinct CDR3 sequences, just under 95% of them found a single time. Jointly, the top ten make up 0.26% of the sample.

Study-wide conclusions, independent of this receptor: The TCR sequencing and HLA analysis was acknowledged to have included a relatively small number of individuals.

Germline trimming amounts to 4 bases on V and 4 bases on J, with 17 as the count of junction bases outside the gene matches. The CDR3 runs 18 residues from the cysteine to the phenylalanine. Only the CDR3 DNA is retained, 54 bases long and in frame from the first base. Looking up the germline V gene (reference sequence) yields CDR1 SEHNR and CDR2 FQNEAQ. With respect to this clonotype: This clone's antigen is unknown. It has no much larger one-base neighbor in the sample; base qualities were not kept.

High-throughput TCR beta sequencing profiled peripheral blood CD8+ and CD4+ T cells from healthy donors, Susac syndrome patients and multiple sclerosis patients. Healthy donors were age- and sex-matched controls. Bulk CD8+ and CD4+ T cells were purified magnetically by negative isolation, whereas CD8+ TEMRA cells were enriched by FACS. Blood was drawn into EDTA tubes, processed within 24 hours, and PBMCs were isolated by density gradient centrifugation. PBMCs intended for TCR sequencing were cryopreserved in liquid nitrogen and thawed later in a water bath at 37 degrees C. Purity of sorted or isolated CD4+, CD8+ and CD8+ TEMRA cells was at least 90%.

The sequence came from a human donor in good health. The chain employs TRBV7-9 and TRBJ2-5, with TRBD2 identical over 8 junction bases. The sequenced material came from CD8+ T cells from PBMCs. CDR3 sequence: CASSYLQGTGGPLETQYF. The DNA is TGTGCCAGCAGCTACCTACAGGGAACGGGAGGGCCGCTAGAGACCCAGTACTTC.